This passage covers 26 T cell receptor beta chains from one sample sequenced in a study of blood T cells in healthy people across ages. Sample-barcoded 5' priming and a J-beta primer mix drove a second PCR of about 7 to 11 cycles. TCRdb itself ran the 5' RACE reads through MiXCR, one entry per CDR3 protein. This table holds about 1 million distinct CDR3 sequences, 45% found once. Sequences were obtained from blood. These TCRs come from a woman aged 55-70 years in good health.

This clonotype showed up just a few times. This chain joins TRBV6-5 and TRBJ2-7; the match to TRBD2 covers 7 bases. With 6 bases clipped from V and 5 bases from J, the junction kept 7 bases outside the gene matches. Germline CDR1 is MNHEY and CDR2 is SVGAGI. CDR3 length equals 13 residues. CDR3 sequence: CASSASGGHEQYF. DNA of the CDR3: TGTGCCAGCAGCGCTAGCGGTGGGCACGAGCAGTACTTC.

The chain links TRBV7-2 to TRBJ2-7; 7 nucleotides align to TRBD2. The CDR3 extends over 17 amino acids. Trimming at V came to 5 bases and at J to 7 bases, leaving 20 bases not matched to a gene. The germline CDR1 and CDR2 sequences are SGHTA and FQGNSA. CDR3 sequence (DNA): TGTGCCAGCAGCCTCCCCAACCGAGCGGGGTACTACAATGAGCAGTACTTC. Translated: CASSLPNRAGYYNEQYF.

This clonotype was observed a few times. The CDR3 bases are TGTGCCAGCAGCTTAAGGGCAGGGGGTGGCTACACCTTC. Translated: CASSLRAGGGYTF. The chain employs TRBV7-2 and TRBJ1-2, with 7 bases lining up with TRBD1. Germline loops: CDR1 SGHTA, CDR2 FQGNSA. The CDR3 loop spans 13 amino acids. V lost 2 bases, J lost 7 bases, and 4 bases stayed unmatched.

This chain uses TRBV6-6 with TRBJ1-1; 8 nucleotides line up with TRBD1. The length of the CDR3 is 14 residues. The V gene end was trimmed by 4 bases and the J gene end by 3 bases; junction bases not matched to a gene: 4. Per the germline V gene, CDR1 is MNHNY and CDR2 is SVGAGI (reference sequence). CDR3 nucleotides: TGTGCCAGCAGTTTCAGGGGGCAGGACACTGAAGCTTTCTTT. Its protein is CASSFRGQDTEAFF.

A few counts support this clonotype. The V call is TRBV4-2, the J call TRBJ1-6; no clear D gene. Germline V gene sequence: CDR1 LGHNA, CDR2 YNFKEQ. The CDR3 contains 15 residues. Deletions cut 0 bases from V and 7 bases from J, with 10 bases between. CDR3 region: CASSQDQDANSPLHF. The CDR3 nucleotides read TGTGCCAGCAGCCAAGATCAGGACGCCAATTCACCCCTCCACTTT.

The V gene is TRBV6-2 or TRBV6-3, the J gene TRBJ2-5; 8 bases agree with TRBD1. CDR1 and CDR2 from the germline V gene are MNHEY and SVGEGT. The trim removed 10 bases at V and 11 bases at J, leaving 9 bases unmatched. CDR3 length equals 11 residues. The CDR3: CATRGHNEQYF. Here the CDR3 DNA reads TGTGCCACCAGGGGGCATAATGAGCAGTACTTC.

For the CDR3, the DNA is TGTGCCAGCAGCCATCCGGGACAATACAATGAGCAGTTCTTC. Translating gives CASSHPGQYNEQFF. This chain connects TRBV3-1 to TRBJ2-1; TRBD1 is a possible D gene (6 bases). Germline CDR1 LGHDT, CDR2 YNNKEL (reference sequence). The CDR3 consists of 14 residues. Trimming took off 3 bases at V and 4 bases at J, with 10 bases between the two ends.

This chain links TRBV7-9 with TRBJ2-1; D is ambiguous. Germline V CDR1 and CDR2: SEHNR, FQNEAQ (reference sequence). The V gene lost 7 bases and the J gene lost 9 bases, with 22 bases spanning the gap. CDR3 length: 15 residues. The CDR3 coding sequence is TGTGCCAGCAACTTCTTCGGCGGTAGGGCCACTGAGCAGTTCTTC. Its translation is CASNFFGGRATEQFF. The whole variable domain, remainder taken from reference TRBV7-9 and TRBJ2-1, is DTGVSQNPRHKITKRGQNVTFRCDPISEHNRLYWYRQTLGQGPEFLTYFQNEAQLEKSRLLSDRFSAERPKGSFSTLEIQRTEQGDSAMYLCASNFFGGRATEQFFGPGTRLTVL.

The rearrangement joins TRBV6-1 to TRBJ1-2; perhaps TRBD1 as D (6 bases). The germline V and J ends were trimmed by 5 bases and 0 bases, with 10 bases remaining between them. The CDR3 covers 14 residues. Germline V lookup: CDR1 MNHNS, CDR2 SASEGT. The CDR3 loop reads CASSSGHTNYGYTF. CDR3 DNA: TGTGCCAGCAGTTCGGGACACACTAACTATGGCTACACCTTC.

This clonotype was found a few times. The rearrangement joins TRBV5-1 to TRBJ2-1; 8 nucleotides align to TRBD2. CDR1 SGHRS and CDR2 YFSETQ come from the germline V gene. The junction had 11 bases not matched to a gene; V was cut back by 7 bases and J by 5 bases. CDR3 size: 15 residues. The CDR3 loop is CASRGGTGGDNEQFF. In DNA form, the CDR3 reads TGCGCCAGCCGGGGGGGTACCGGGGGAGACAATGAGCAGTTCTTC.

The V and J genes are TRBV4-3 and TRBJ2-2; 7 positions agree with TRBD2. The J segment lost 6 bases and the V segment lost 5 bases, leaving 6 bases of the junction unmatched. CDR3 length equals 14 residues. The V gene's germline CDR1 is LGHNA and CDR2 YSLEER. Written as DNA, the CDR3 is TGCGCCAGCAGCTCGGGACTAAGGGCCGGGGAGCTGTTTTTT. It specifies CASSSGLRAGELFF.

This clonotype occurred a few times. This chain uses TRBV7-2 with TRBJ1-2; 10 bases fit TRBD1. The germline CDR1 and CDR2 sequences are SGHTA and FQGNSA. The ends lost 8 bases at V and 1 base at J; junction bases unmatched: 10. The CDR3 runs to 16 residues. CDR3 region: CASYRQGALVNYGYTF. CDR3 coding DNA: TGTGCCAGCTACCGACAGGGGGCCTTAGTTAACTATGGCTACACCTTC.

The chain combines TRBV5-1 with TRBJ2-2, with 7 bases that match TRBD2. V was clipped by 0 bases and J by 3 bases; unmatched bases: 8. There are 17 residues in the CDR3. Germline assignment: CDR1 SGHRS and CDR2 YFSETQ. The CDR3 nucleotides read TGCGCCAGCAGCTTGGGCGGCGGGAGCGGGCACACCGGGGAGCTGTTTTTT. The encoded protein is CASSLGGGSGHTGELFF.

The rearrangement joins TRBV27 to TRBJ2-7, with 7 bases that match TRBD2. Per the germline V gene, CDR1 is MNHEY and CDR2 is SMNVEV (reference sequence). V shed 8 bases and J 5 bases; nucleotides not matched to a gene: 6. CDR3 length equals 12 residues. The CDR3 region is CASGRALDEQYF. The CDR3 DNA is TGTGCCAGCGGGAGGGCCTTGGACGAGCAGTACTTC.

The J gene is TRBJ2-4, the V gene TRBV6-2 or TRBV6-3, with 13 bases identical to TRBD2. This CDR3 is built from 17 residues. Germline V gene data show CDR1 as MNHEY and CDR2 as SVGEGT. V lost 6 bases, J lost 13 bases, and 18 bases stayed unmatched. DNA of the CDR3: TGTGCCAGCAGCCCACTAGCGGGAGGGCTCTCCTACAATGAGCAGTACTTC. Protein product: CASSPLAGGLSYNEQYF.

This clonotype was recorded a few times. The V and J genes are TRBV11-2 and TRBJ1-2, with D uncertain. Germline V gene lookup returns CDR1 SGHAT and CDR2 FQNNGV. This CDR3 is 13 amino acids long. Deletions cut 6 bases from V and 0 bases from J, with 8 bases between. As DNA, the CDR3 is TGTGCCAGCAGGCCCATTTCTAACTATGGCTACACCTTC. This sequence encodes CASRPISNYGYTF.

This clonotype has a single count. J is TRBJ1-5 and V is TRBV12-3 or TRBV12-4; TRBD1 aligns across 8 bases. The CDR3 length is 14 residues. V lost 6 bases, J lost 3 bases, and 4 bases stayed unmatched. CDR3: CASSWTGPNQPQHF. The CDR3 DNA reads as TGTGCCAGCAGCTGGACAGGGCCCAATCAGCCCCAGCATTTT.

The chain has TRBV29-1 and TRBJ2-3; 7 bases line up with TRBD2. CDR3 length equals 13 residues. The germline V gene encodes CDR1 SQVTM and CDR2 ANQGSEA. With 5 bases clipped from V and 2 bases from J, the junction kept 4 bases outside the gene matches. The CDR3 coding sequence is TGCAGCGTTATGAGCGGGAACACAGATACGCAGTATTTT. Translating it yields CSVMSGNTDTQYF.

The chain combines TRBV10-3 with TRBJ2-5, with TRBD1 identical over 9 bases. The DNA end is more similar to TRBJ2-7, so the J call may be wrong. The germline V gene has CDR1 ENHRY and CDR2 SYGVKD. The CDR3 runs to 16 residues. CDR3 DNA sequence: TGTGCCATCAGTGAGTCGACTCGAGTGACAGGGGGCGAGCAGTACTTC. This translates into CAISESTRVTGGEQYF.

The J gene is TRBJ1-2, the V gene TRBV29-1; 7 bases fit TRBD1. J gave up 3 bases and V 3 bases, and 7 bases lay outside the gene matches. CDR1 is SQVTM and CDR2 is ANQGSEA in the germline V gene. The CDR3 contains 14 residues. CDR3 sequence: CSVESTGTDYGYTF. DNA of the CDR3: TGCAGCGTTGAGTCGACAGGGACGGACTATGGCTACACCTTC.

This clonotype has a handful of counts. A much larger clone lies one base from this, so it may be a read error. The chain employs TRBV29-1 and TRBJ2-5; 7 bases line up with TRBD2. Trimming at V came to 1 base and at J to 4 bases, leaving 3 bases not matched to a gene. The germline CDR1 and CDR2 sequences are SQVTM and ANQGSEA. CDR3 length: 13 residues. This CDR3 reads CSVEGGGPETQYF. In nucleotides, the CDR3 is TGCAGCGTTGAAGGGGGAGGGCCAGAGACCCAGTACTTC.

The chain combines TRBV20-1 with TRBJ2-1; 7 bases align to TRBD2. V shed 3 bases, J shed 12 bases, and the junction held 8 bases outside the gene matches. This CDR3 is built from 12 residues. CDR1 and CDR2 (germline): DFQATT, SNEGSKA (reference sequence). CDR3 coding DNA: TGCAGTGCTAGCAGCGGGGTAGTAGGGCAGTTCTTC. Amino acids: CSASSGVVGQFF.

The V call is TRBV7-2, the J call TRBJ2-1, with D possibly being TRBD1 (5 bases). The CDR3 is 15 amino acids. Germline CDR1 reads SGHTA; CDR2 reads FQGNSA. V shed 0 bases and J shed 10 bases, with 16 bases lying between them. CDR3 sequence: CASSLAWGSPYEQFF. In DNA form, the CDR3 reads TGTGCCAGCAGCTTAGCGTGGGGCTCACCCTACGAGCAGTTCTTC.

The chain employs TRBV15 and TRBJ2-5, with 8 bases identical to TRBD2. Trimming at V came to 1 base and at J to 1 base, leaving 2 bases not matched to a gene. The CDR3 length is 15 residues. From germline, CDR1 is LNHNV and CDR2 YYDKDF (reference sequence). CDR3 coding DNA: TGTGCCACCAGCAGAGTAGCGGGATCCCAAGAGACCCAGTACTTC. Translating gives CATSRVAGSQETQYF.

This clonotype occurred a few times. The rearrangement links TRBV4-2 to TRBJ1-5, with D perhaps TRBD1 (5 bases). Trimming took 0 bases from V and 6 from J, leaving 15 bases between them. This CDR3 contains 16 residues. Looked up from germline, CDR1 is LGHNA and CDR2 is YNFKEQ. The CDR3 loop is CASSQEAGRAGQPQHF. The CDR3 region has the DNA TGTGCCAGCAGCCAAGAAGCGGGCAGGGCCGGTCAGCCCCAGCATTTT.

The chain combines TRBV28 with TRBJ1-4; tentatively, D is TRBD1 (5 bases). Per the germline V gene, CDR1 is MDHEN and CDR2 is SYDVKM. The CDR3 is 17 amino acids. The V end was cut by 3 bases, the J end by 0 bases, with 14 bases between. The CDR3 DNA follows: TGTGCCAGCAGTTTGGGAGGGGCGGGTACAACTAATGAAAAACTGTTTTTT. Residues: CASSLGGAGTTNEKLFF.